This TCR beta chain was documented in a study of tumor-infiltrating lymphocytes in glioblastoma multiforme. General observations from the study: Detected clone frequencies may not reflect cell counts, being RNA-based.

V lost 2 bases, J lost 4 bases, and 6 bases lay in between. Germline assignment: CDR1 GTSNPN and CDR2 SVGIG (reference sequence). The CDR3 sequence is 12 residues long. This clonotype was found many times. Antigen specificity is unknown. TCRB libraries came from RNA via three nested multiplex PCR rounds. A C-beta primer primed TCRB cDNA from about 0.49 ug RNA. MiXCR, run by TCRdb on the multiplex PCR reads, gives a single entry per CDR3 protein. The sample contains some 10,000 distinct CDR3 sequences, about three quarters of which appear only once. The sequence was collected from a male donor with glioblastoma. This chain joins TRBV30 and TRBJ2-1, with unresolved D. Material for sequencing was brain tumor tissue. This chain's CDR3 is CAWSLGYNEQFF. In DNA, the CDR3 is TGTGCCTGGAGTCTGGGTTACAATGAGCAGTTCTTC.